Presented here are 21 T cell receptor beta chains from one specimen sequenced in a study of cytomegalovirus exposure and HLA in healthy donors. Method: immunoSEQ multiplex PCR; TCRdb's copy keeps in-frame clones and lacks some. The top ten clones hold 3% to 3.5% of a sample with approximately 170,000 clones, about 89% of them seen once. Specimen: PBMCs. These receptors were taken from a woman between 18 and 29 years old in good health and CMV-seropositive.

CDR3 in amino acids: CASSQPGQGSLSSYEQYF. CDR3 nucleotide sequence: TGTGCCAGCAGCCAACCGGGACAGGGGTCCCTGAGCTCCTACGAGCAGTACTTC. V gene TRBV7-2 combines with J gene TRBJ2-7; 10 bases agree with TRBD1. The CDR3 covers 18 residues. The V and J ends lost 5 bases and 0 bases, in that order; junction bases with no gene match: 13. CDR1 is SGHTA, CDR2 FQGNSA, per germline.

This sequence joins TRBV6-1 and TRBJ1-1; D ambiguous. Germline CDR1 and CDR2: MNHNS and SASEGT. V was shortened by 2 bases and J by 8 bases, with 12 bases between the two germline ends. CDR3 length: 13 amino acids. Written as DNA, the CDR3 is TGTGCCAGCAGTGAATTCTATAGCAGAGAAGCTTTCTTT. Translated: CASSEFYSREAFF.

The V and J genes are TRBV30 and TRBJ2-7; tentative D call: TRBD1 (6 bases). The germline V gene encodes CDR1 GTSNPN and CDR2 SVGIG (reference sequence). V was clipped by 5 bases and J by 0 bases, with 11 bases between them. The CDR3 spans 13 residues. CDR3 in amino acids: CAWAAGVSYEQYF. CDR3 DNA sequence: TGTGCCTGGGCCGCAGGGGTCTCCTACGAGCAGTACTTC. Combining the CDR3 with reference TRBV30 and TRBJ2-7 gives the whole variable domain SQTIHQWPATLVQPVGSPLSLECTVEGTSNPNLYWYRQAAGRGLQLLFYSVGIGQISSEVPQNLSASRPQDRQFILSSKKLLLSDSGFYLCAWAAGVSYEQYFGPGTRLTVT.

This chain connects TRBV29-1 to TRBJ2-7; the match to TRBD2 covers 10 bases. Trimming took 7 bases from V and 2 from J; bases not matched to a gene: 8. The CDR3 loop spans 14 amino acids. CDR1 SQVTM and CDR2 ANQGSEA come from the germline V gene. CDR3 coding DNA: TGCAGCGCAACGCGGACTAGCGGTCCCTACGAGCAGTACTTC. This gives the protein CSATRTSGPYEQYF.

V is TRBV7-9 and J is TRBJ2-3; the D gene is possibly TRBD1 (5 bases). Germline V CDR1 and CDR2: SEHNR, FQNEAQ (reference sequence). The V end was cut by 5 bases, the J end by 3 bases, with 15 bases between. This CDR3 is 15 amino acids long. The chain's CDR3 is CASSPTLTGTDTQYF. The CDR3 coding sequence is TGTGCCAGCAGCCCCACCCTAACAGGAACAGATACGCAGTATTTT. The whole variable domain, filled in from reference TRBV7-9 and TRBJ2-3, reads DTGVSQNPRHKITKRGQNVTFRCDPISEHNRLYWYRQTLGQGPEFLTYFQNEAQLEKSRLLSDRFSAERPKGSFSTLEIQRTEQGDSAMYLCASSPTLTGTDTQYFGPGTRLTVL.

V is TRBV21-1 and J is TRBJ1-1; TRBD1 was called by the table and not checked on the DNA. TRBV21-1 is a known pseudogene. The CDR3 has 15 amino acids. CDR3: CASSTRQCMNTEAFF. DNA of the CDR3: TGTGCCAGCAGCACCAGACAGTGCATGAACACTGAAGCTTTCTTT.

The CDR3 nucleotides are TGCGCCAGCAGTGAGTCGGGCACCACAGATACGCAGTATTTT. This encodes CASSESGTTDTQYF. V gene TRBV10-1 combines with J gene TRBJ2-3, with D unresolved. Germline CDR1 and CDR2: WNHNN and SYGVQD (reference sequence). The CDR3 loop spans 14 amino acids. Trimming took off 0 bases at V and 2 bases at J, with 6 bases between the two ends.

Regarding this clone: The sample holds other DNA sequences that translate to the same CDR3. The chain employs TRBV5-1 and TRBJ2-7; 8 bases match TRBD1. Germline V gives CDR1 SGHRS, CDR2 YFSETQ. Losses at the gene ends were 0 bases for V and 7 bases for J; bases not matched to a gene: 6. CDR3 size: 14 residues. The CDR3 DNA sequence: TGCGCCAGCAGCTTGGGGCAGGGGGCGCGAGAGCAGTACTTC. This encodes CASSLGQGAREQYF. The entire variable domain, with the rest obtained from reference TRBV5-1 and TRBJ2-7, is as follows: KAGVTQTPRYLIKTRGQQVTLSCSPISGHRSVSWYQQTPGQGLQFLFEYFSETQRNKGNFPGRFSGRQFSNSRSEMNVSTLELGDSALYLCASSLGQGAREQYFGPGTRLTVT.

The chain is built from TRBV9 and TRBJ2-3; no reliable D call. V was trimmed by 2 bases and J by 0 bases, leaving 13 bases between them. The germline gives CDR1 SGDLS, CDR2 YYNGEE. The CDR3 totals 16 residues. The CDR3, as DNA: TGTGCCAGCAGCGTCACCCCTAGAGAGAGCACAGATACGCAGTATTTT. Translating it yields CASSVTPRESTDTQYF. Based on the CDR3 plus reference TRBV9 and TRBJ2-3, the full variable domain is DSGVTQTPKHLITATGQRVTLRCSPRSGDLSVYWYQQSLDQGLQFLIQYYNGEERAKGNILERFSAQQFPDLHSELNLSSLELGDSALYFCASSVTPRESTDTQYFGPGTRLTVL.

The V gene is TRBV5-1, the J gene TRBJ2-2; D unclear. Per germline, CDR1 SGHRS and CDR2 YFSETQ. The CDR3 sequence is 11 residues long. Deletions cut 10 bases from V and 0 bases from J, with 4 bases between. The CDR3 DNA reads as TGCGCCTGCGCGAACACCGGGGAGCTGTTTTTT. It codes for CACANTGELFF.

This chain connects TRBV21-1 to TRBJ1-1. TRBV21-1 corresponds to a pseudogene. This CDR3 has 19 amino acids. The CDR3 DNA is TGTGCCAGTAGCATTCTCTCACGTCCCCCGAAATTCGGAGACACTGAAGCTTTCTTT. Protein product: CASSILSRPPKFGDTEAFF.

This clone has a single count. This sequence joins TRBV4-1 and TRBJ2-1, with 10 positions matching TRBD2. The V segment lost 3 bases and the J segment 12 bases; nucleotides outside the gene matches: 17. CDR1 and CDR2 (germline): MGHRA, YSYEKL. The CDR3 runs 17 residues. CDR3 sequence (DNA): TGCGCCAGCAGCCATCCCATAGCGGGGGGCCGTAAGGCCCCGCAGTTCTTC. It is translated as CASSHPIAGGRKAPQFF.

The rearrangement links TRBV19 to TRBJ2-4, with TRBD1 identical over 8 bases. V was clipped by 5 bases and J by 0 bases; unmatched bases: 12. The CDR3 totals 18 residues. Germline lookup yields CDR1 LNHDA and CDR2 SQIVND (reference sequence). The CDR3 loop reads CASSPDLTGEAAKNIQYF. CDR3 sequence (DNA): TGTGCCAGTAGTCCTGACCTGACAGGGGAGGCAGCCAAAAACATTCAGTACTTC.

The chain has TRBV2 and TRBJ2-1; D gene unclear. From germline, CDR1 is SNHLY and CDR2 FYNNEI. The V end was cut by 5 bases, the J end by 2 bases, with 4 bases between. The CDR3 has 12 residues. CDR3: CASSLPYNEQFF. CDR3 DNA sequence: TGTGCCAGCAGTCTACCCTACAATGAGCAGTTCTTC. Full variable domain (outside the CDR3, taken from reference TRBV2 and TRBJ2-1): EPEVTQTPSHQVTQMGQEVILRCVPISNHLYFYWYRQILGQKVEFLVSFYNNEISEKSEIFDDQFSVERPDGSNFTLKIRSTKLEDSAMYFCASSLPYNEQFFGPGTRLTVL.

V and J are TRBV7-8 and TRBJ1-1; tentative D call: TRBD1 (5 bases). Germline V gives CDR1 SGHVS, CDR2 FQNEAQ. The CDR3 runs to 15 residues. Trimming cost V 1 base and J 1 base, with 10 bases left between them. The CDR3 region has the DNA TGTGCCAGCAGCTTAGAGGGACTGAAGAACACTGAAGCTTTCTTT. It codes for CASSLEGLKNTEAFF. Combining the CDR3 with reference TRBV7-8 and TRBJ1-1 gives the whole variable domain GAGVSQSPRYKVAKRGQDVALRCDPISGHVSLFWYQQALGQGPEFLTYFQNEAQLDKSGLPSDRFFAERPEGSVSTLKIQRTQQEDSAVYLCASSLEGLKNTEAFFGQGTRLTVV.

V is TRBV5-1 and J is TRBJ2-4; D is uncertain. The germline CDR1 and CDR2 sequences are SGHRS and YFSETQ. CDR3 size: 15 residues. V was shortened by 0 bases and J by 7 bases, with 14 bases between the two germline ends. The chain's CDR3 is CASSLVASTGNIQYF. The CDR3 DNA follows: TGCGCCAGCAGCTTGGTGGCGTCGACGGGTAACATTCAGTACTTC.

The rearrangement uses TRBV28 and TRBJ2-7, with 10 bases identical to TRBD2. Germline-derived CDR1 and CDR2 are MDHEN and SYDVKM. V was pared by 8 bases and J by 3 bases, with 13 bases of the junction left unmatched. The CDR3 sequence is 16 residues long. CDR3 coding DNA: TGTGCCAGCGGACTTCCCCGGACTAGCGGTGGCTACGAGCAGTACTTC. It is translated as CASGLPRTSGGYEQYF.

The genes are TRBV7-8 and TRBJ2-5; D gene unclear. CDR1 SGHVS and CDR2 FQNEAQ come from the germline V gene. V dropped 2 bases and J dropped 4 bases, with 8 bases sitting between them. This CDR3 is 13 amino acids long. This chain's CDR3 is CASSLMSGETQYF. Here the CDR3 DNA reads TGTGCCAGCAGCTTAATGTCGGGAGAGACCCAGTACTTC.

V is TRBV7-6 and J is TRBJ1-1; TRBD1 agrees at 9 bases. V gave up 5 bases and J gave up 1 base; unmatched junction bases: 5. The CDR3 contains 15 residues. Germline V lookup: CDR1 SGHVS, CDR2 FNYEAQ. DNA for the CDR3: TGTGCCAGCAGCACGGGACAGGGAAGGAACACTGAAGCTTTCTTT. This codes for CASSTGQGRNTEAFF.

The chain is built from TRBV6-1 and TRBJ1-2; no definite D call. The CDR3 runs to 15 residues. The germline CDR1 and CDR2 sequences are MNHNS and SASEGT. Deletions cut 1 base from V and 2 bases from J, with 11 bases between. The CDR3 loop reads CASSEVASWNYGYTF. The CDR3 nucleotides are TGTGCCAGCAGTGAAGTTGCCAGTTGGAACTATGGCTACACCTTC.

The V and J genes are TRBV14 and TRBJ2-5; perhaps TRBD2 as D (6 bases). The germline CDR1 and CDR2 sequences are SGHDN and FVKESK. Trimming left V 4 bases short and J 5 bases short, with 11 bases between. CDR3 size: 13 residues. CDR3 nucleotide sequence: TGTGCCAGCAGCCCGCGCGGGGTGGAGACCCAGTACTTC. Translation: CASSPRGVETQYF.